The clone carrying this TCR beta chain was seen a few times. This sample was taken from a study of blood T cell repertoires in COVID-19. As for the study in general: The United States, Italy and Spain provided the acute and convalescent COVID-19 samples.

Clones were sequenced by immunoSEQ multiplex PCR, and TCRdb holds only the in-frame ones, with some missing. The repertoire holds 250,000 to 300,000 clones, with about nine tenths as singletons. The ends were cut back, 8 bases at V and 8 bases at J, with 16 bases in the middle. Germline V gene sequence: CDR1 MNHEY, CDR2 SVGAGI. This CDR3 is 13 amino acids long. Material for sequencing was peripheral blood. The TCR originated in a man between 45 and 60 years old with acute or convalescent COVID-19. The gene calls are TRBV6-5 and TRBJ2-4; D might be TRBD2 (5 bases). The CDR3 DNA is TGTGCCAGCTATCGGGTCCACGGGGACATTCAGTACTTC. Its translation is CASYRVHGDIQYF.